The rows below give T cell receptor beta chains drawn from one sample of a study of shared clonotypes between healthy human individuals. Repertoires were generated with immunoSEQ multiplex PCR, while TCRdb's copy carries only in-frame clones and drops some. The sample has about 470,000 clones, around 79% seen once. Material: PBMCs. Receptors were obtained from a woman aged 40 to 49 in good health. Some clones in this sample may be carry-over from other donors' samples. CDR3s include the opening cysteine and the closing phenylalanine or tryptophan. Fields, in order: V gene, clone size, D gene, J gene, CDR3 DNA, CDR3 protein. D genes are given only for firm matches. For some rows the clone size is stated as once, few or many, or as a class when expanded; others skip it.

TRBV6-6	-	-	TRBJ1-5	TGTGCCAGCAGTTACGGCTGGACGGGAAATCAGCCCCAGCATTTT	CASSYGWTGNQPQHF
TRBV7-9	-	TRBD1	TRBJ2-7	TGTGCCAGCGGGACAGCCGCCTACGAGCAGTACTTC	CASGTAAYEQYF
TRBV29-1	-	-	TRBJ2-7	TGCGGCGTTGCCTGGGGGCCTGCAGGGGAGCAGTACTTC	CGVAWGPAGEQYF
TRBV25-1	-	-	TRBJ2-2	TGTGCCAGCAGTGTGACGGGAGCGGGCACCGGGGAGCTGTTTTTT	CASSVTGAGTGELFF
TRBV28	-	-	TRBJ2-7	TGTGCCAGCAGTTTATCGGGCAGGGACTACGAGCAGTACTTC	CASSLSGRDYEQYF
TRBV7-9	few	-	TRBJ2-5	TGTGCCAGCAGCTTTAGGGGAGAGACCCAGTACTTC	CASSFRGETQYF
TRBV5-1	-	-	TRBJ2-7	TGCGCCAGCAGCTTGGATGGGGGAAGATTCGAGCAGTACTTC	CASSLDGGRFEQYF
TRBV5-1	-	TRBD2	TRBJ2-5	TGCGCCAGCAGCTCTCTAGCGGGAGTAGAGACCCAGTACTTC	CASSSLAGVETQYF
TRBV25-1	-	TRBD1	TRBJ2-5	TGTGCCAGCAACAGGGGCCCACAAGAGACCCAGTACTTC	CASNRGPQETQYF
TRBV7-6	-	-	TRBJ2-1	TGTGCCAGCAGCTCCTACAGCCTACGCGCTCAGTTCTTC	CASSSYSLRAQFF
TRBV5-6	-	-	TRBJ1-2	TGTGCCAGCAGCTCCCCCCGGACAGCCAACTATGGCTACACCTTC	CASSSPRTANYGYTF
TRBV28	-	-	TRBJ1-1	TGTGCCAGCACCATGCAAGTCGGGTTTTCTGAAGCTTTCTTT	CASTMQVGFSEAFF
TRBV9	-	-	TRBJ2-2	TGTGCCAGCAGTACCTTCGGGGACACCGGGGAGCTGTTTTTT	CASSTFGDTGELFF
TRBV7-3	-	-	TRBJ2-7	TGTGCCAGCAGCCTCCCCTTGCGAGAGCAGTACTTC	CASSLPLREQYF
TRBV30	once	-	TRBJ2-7	TGTGCCTGGAGCCCAGGTTTATACGAGCAGTACTTC	CAWSPGLYEQYF
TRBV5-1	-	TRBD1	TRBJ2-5	TGCGCCAGCAGCCCGGGACAGGCCAGAGAGACCCAGTACTTC	CASSPGQARETQYF
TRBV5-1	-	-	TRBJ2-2	TGCGCCTCGAATCCCGGGACTTCGAACACCGGGGAGCTGTTTTTT	CASNPGTSNTGELFF
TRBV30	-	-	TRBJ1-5	TGTGCCTGGAGGCCTCCAGGCGGAATCGGCAATCAGCCCCAGCATTTT	CAWRPPGGIGNQPQHF
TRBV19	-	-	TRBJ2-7	TGTGCCAGTAGTATAGATTGGAACAGAAACTACGAGCAGTACTTC	CASSIDWNRNYEQYF
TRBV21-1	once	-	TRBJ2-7	TGTGCCAGCAGCGATTCCCCCGGACAGGGGCGCTACGAGCAGTACTTC	CASSDSPGQGRYEQYF
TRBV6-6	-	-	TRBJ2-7	TGTGCCAGCAGTTACCAGGCGGCAGGTGGCTACGAGCAGTACTTC	CASSYQAAGGYEQYF
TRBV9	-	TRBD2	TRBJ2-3	TGTGCCAGTTCGACTAGCGGGAGGGCCGGGGGTACGCAGTATTTT	CASSTSGRAGGTQYF
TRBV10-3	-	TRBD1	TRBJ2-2	TGTGCCATCAGTGAGTCACCGGGACAGCAGACCGGGGAGTTGTCTTTT	CAISESPGQQTGELSF
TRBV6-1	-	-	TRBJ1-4	TGTGCCAGCAGTGAATCGGTGCGTGGGTTTGAAAAACTGTTTTTT	CASSESVRGFEKLFF
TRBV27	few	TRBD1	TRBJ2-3	TGTGCCAGCAGCGTCCAGGGGGCAGGGCGAGATACGCAGTATTTT	CASSVQGAGRDTQYF
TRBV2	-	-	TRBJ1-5	TGTGCCACCAGCGACAGTAGCAATCAGCCCCAGCATTTT	CATSDSSNQPQHF
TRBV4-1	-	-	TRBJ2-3	TGCGCCAGCAGCCAAGAGAGGGGCTCACCGACATACACAGATACGCAGTATTTT	CASSQERGSPTYTDTQYF
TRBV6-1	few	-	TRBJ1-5	TGTGCCAGCAGGGAGGGTTCGATATGGCCCCAGCATTTT	CASREGSIWPQHF
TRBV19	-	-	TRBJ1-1	TGTGCCAGTAGTATAGCGCCCTCAGGATCGGCGTTTGAAGCTTTCTTT	CASSIAPSGSAFEAFF
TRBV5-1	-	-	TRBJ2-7	TGCGCCAGCAGCTTGGGCACTGGCCCATCCTACGAGCAGTACTTC	CASSLGTGPSYEQYF
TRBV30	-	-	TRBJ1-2	TGTGCCTGGAGTGGGGGGAGAGGGGTTGGGTATGGCTACACCTTC	CAWSGGRGVGYGYTF